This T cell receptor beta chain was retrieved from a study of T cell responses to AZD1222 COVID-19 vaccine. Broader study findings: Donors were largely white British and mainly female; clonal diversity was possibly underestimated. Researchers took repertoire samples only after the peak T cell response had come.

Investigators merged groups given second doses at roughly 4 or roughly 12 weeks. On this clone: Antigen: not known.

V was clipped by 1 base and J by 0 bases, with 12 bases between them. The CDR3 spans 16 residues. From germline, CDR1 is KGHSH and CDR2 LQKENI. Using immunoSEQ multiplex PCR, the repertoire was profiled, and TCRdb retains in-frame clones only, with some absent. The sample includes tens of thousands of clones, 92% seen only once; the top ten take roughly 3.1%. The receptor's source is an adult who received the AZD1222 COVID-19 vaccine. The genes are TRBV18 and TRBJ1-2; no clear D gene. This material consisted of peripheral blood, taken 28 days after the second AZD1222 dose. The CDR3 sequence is CASSPRREGANYGYTF. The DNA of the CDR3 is TGTGCCAGCTCACCACGGCGGGAAGGAGCTAACTATGGCTACACCTTC.